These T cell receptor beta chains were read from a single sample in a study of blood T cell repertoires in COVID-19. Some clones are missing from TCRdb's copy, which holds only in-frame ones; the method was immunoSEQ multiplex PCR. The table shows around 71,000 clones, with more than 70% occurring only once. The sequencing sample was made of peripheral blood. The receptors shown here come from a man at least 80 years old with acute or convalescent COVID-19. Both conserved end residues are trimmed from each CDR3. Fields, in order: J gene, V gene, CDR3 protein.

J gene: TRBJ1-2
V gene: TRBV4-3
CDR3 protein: ASSQVPGALANYGYT

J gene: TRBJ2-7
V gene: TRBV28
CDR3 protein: ASSWDTYYEQY

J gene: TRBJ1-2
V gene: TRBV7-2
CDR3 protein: ASSLAIGTGVGYT

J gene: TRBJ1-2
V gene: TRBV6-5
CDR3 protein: ASSLGQHYGYT

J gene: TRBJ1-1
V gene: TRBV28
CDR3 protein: ASGDRAAEAF

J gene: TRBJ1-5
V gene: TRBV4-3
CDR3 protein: ASSQDRGVNQPQH

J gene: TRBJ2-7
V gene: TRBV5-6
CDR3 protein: ASSLITSGTYEQY

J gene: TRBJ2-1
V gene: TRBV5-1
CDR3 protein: ASSPDGGTRDEQF

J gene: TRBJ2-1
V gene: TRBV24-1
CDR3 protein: ATTGYNEQF

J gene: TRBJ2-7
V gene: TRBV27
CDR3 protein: ASSPTGAAPYEQY

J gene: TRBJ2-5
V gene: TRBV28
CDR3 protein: ASSLWTGGSFQETQY

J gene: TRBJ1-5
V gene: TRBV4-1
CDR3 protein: ASSPTGGNQPQH

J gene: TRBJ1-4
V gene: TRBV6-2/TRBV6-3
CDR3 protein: ASSFYPLSGTGGDGGLF

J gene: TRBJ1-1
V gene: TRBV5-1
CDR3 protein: ASSPGSGVSTEAF

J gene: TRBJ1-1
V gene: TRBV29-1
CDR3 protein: SAAEDWDRDRGQNTEAF

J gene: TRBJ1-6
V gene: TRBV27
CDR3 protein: ASIHTGSSYNSPLH

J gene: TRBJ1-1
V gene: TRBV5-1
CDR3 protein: ASSGSGTGVYTEAF

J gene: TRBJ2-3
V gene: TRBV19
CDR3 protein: ASSRGLADTDTQY

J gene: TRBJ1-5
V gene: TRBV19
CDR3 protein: ASSILDSSNQPQH

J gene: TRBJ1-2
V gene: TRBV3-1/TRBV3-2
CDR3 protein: ASSFSGQPYGYT

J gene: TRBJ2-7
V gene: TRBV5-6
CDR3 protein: ASSLVDRDSYEQY

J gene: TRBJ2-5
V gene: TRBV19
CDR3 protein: ASSPSGTVETQY

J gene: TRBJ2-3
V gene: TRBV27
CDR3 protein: ASTSVGYTQY

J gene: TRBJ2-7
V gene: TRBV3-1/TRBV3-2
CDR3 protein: ASSRGPTYEQY

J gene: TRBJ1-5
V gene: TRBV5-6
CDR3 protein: ASSLLQGAQPQH

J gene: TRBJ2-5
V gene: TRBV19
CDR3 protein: ASNRGGETQY

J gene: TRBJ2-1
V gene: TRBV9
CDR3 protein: ASSPAQGVEQF

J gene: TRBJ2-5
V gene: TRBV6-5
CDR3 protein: ASSYRDLDPQGH

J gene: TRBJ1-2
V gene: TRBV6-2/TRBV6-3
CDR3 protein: ASSYGPREGYT

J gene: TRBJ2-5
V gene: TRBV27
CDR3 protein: ASSHGEEVTQY

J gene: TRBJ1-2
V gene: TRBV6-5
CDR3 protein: ASSYRGSVGYT

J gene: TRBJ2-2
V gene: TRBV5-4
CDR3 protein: ASSPPGQSNTGELF

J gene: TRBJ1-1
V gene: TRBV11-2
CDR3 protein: ASSLGRMNTEAF

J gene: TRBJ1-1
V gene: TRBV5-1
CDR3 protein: ASSFVSGTPNTEAF

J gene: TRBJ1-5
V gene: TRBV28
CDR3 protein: ASRNLGQPQH

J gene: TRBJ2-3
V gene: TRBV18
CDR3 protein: ASSPFTSGGTDTQY

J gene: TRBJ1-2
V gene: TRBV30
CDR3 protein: AGTPGGNYGYT

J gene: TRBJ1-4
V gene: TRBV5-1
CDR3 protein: ASSPSATNEKLF

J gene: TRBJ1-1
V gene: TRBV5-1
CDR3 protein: ASSRGTGGTEAF

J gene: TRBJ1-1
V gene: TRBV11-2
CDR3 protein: ASRPSRGRDTEAF